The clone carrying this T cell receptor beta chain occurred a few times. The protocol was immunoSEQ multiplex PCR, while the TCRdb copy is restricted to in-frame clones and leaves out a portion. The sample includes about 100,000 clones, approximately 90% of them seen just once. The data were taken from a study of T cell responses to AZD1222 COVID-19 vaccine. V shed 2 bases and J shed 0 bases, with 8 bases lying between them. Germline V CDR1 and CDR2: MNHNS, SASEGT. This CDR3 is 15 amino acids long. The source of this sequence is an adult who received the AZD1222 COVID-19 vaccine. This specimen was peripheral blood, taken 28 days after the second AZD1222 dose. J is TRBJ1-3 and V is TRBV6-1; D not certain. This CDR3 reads CASSESRVSGNTIYF. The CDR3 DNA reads TGTGCCAGCAGTGAAAGTAGGGTCTCTGGAAACACCATATATTTT.